This passage covers 27 T cell receptor beta chains from one sample sequenced in a study of blood T cell repertoires in COVID-19. Repertoires were generated with immunoSEQ multiplex PCR, while TCRdb's copy carries only in-frame clones and drops some. The sample records around 340,000 clones, about 92% being singletons. Source material: peripheral blood. All receptors come from a woman aged 55-69 years with COVID-19, enrolled during active disease.

The chain has TRBV20-1 and TRBJ2-7; D remains unclear. The CDR3 spans 11 residues. The V gene lost 0 bases and the J gene lost 7 bases, with 7 bases spanning the gap. CDR1 is DFQATT, CDR2 SNEGSKA, per germline (reference sequence). For the CDR3, the DNA is TGCAGTGCTAGAGAATGGAGTGAGCAGTACTTC. Translating it yields CSAREWSEQYF.

The chain employs TRBV5-1 and TRBJ2-5; D gene uncertain. Germline CDR1 reads SGHRS; CDR2 reads YFSETQ. V was trimmed by 1 base and J by 5 bases, leaving 9 bases between them. The CDR3 covers 13 residues. This CDR3 reads CASSLQSEETQYF. The CDR3 DNA is TGCGCCAGCAGCTTGCAAAGCGAGGAGACCCAGTACTTC. The full variable domain, with the rest looked up from reference TRBV5-1 and TRBJ2-5, is KAGVTQTPRYLIKTRGQQVTLSCSPISGHRSVSWYQQTPGQGLQFLFEYFSETQRNKGNFPGRFSGRQFSNSRSEMNVSTLELGDSALYLCASSLQSEETQYFGPGTRLLVL.

The rearrangement joins TRBV5-1 to TRBJ1-2; 10 bases are shared with TRBD1. CDR3 length equals 15 residues. Germline V gene data show CDR1 as SGHRS and CDR2 as YFSETQ. Losses at the gene ends were 0 bases for V and 5 bases for J; bases not matched to a gene: 4. This chain's CDR3 is CASSLAGTGVYGYTF. CDR3 nucleotide sequence: TGCGCCAGCAGCTTGGCCGGGACAGGGGTGTATGGCTACACCTTC.

The J gene is TRBJ2-7, the V gene TRBV28; TRBD1 matches 7 bases. V dropped 7 bases and J dropped 3; count of bases not matched to a gene: 9. Germline V lookup: CDR1 MDHEN, CDR2 SYDVKM. The CDR3 totals 14 residues. This CDR3 reads CASKRWSGGYEQYF. The CDR3 DNA is TGTGCCAGCAAGAGATGGTCAGGGGGCTACGAGCAGTACTTC.

V usage is TRBV19 and J usage is TRBJ1-4, with D uncertain. Trimming took off 2 bases at V and 4 bases at J, with 5 bases between the two ends. The CDR3 loop spans 13 amino acids. Germline V gene data show CDR1 as LNHDA and CDR2 as SQIVND (reference sequence). The CDR3 spells CASSIRFNEKLFF. The CDR3 DNA is TGTGCCAGTAGTATACGGTTTAATGAAAAACTGTTTTTT.

This chain uses TRBV2 with TRBJ1-2; possible D gene TRBD1, 6 bases. The CDR3 spans 15 residues. Trimming left V 6 bases short and J 3 bases short, with 17 bases between. Germline assignment: CDR1 SNHLY and CDR2 FYNNEI. The CDR3 spells CASRPTGNPHYGYTF. CDR3 DNA sequence: TGTGCCAGCAGACCTACAGGGAACCCCCACTATGGCTACACCTTC.

As concerns this clone: The sample carries other DNA sequences with the same CDR3. The chain joins TRBV2 to TRBJ1-1; 7 nucleotides line up with TRBD1. The V gene end was trimmed by 4 bases and the J gene end by 1 base; junction bases not matched to a gene: 0. The CDR3 loop spans 13 amino acids. Germline V lookup: CDR1 SNHLY, CDR2 FYNNEI. The CDR3 sequence is CASSGQGNTEAFF. CDR3 nucleotides: TGTGCCAGCAGTGGACAGGGGAACACTGAAGCTTTCTTT. The full variable domain, completed using reference TRBV2 and TRBJ1-1, is EPEVTQTPSHQVTQMGQEVILRCVPISNHLYFYWYRQILGQKVEFLVSFYNNEISEKSEIFDDQFSVERPDGSNFTLKIRSTKLEDSAMYFCASSGQGNTEAFFGQGTRLTVV.

The J gene is TRBJ1-1, the V gene TRBV6-2 or TRBV6-3; D remains unclear. With 0 bases removed from V and 4 bases from J, the gap between germline ends came to 9 bases. CDR3 length: 14 amino acids. The V gene's germline CDR1 is MNHEY and CDR2 SVGEGT. CDR3 nucleotides: TGTGCCAGCAGTTACTCTGAGGGTCGCACTGAAGCTTTCTTT. Amino acids: CASSYSEGRTEAFF.

The chain carries TRBV15 and TRBJ2-5, with D maybe TRBD2 (5 bases). V lost 0 bases, J lost 11 bases, and 10 bases lay in between. The CDR3 is made up of 12 amino acids. Looked up from germline, CDR1 is LNHNV and CDR2 is YYDKDF (reference sequence). CDR3 bases: TGTGCCACCAGCAGAGATTTCGGGGTACAGTACTTC. Translated, it gives CATSRDFGVQYF.

The rearrangement uses TRBV6-5 and TRBJ1-2; the D is unclear. CDR3 length: 14 residues. Trimming stripped 0 bases from V and 6 bases from J, with 11 bases between. Germline V gene lookup returns CDR1 MNHEY and CDR2 SVGAGI. CDR3 amino acids: CASSYSGGRDGYTF. CDR3 nucleotide sequence: TGTGCCAGCAGTTACTCTGGCGGCCGGGATGGCTACACCTTC.

CDR3 DNA sequence: TGTGCCAGCAGCTTGGTGTTGACTAGCGGGGCAGATACGCAGTATTTT. Translation gives CASSLVLTSGADTQYF. The rearrangement joins TRBV5-5 to TRBJ2-3, with 11 bases that match TRBD2. CDR1 SGHKS and CDR2 YYEKEE come from the germline V gene (reference sequence). Germline trimming cut 0 bases from V and 4 bases from J; bases unmatched to any gene: 4. The CDR3 contains 16 residues.

The chain is built from TRBV19 and TRBJ1-1; no clear D. Germline CDR1 is LNHDA and CDR2 is SQIVND (reference sequence). V dropped 8 bases and J dropped 5 bases, with 12 bases sitting between them. CDR3 size: 12 residues. Here the CDR3 DNA reads TGTGCCAGTCGCCGGAGGGATACTGAAGCTTTCTTT. It codes for CASRRRDTEAFF.

This sequence joins TRBV9 and TRBJ2-2; 8 nucleotides line up with TRBD1. Germline CDR1 reads SGDLS; CDR2 reads YYNGEE. The CDR3 is 13 residues long. V shed 5 bases, J shed 5 bases, and the junction held 2 bases outside the gene matches. CDR3 amino acids: CASRTGGTGELFF. The CDR3 DNA reads TGTGCCAGCAGAACAGGGGGGACCGGGGAGCTGTTTTTT.

The rearrangement joins TRBV3-1 (or the pseudogene TRBV3-2) to TRBJ1-1, with D perhaps matching TRBD1 (5 bases). Germline-derived CDR1 and CDR2 are LGHDT and YNNKEL (reference sequence). Trimming pared 6 bases from V and 3 bases from J, leaving 20 bases between. The CDR3 extends over 16 amino acids. The CDR3 loop reads CASSPPTATKDTEAFF. Here the CDR3 DNA reads TGTGCCAGCAGTCCTCCGACAGCTACCAAGGACACTGAAGCTTTCTTT.

The chain has TRBV10-3 and TRBJ1-2; D gene uncertain. Trimming cost V 0 bases and J 7 bases, with 15 bases left between them. The CDR3 extends over 15 amino acids. CDR1 and CDR2 (germline): ENHRY, SYGVKD. Here the CDR3 reads CAISESGKALGGYTF. The CDR3 coding sequence is TGTGCCATCAGTGAGTCGGGCAAGGCCCTGGGTGGCTACACCTTC.

This clone has a handful of counts. This sequence joins TRBV4-2 and TRBJ1-2; 7 bases match TRBD1. CDR1 and CDR2 (germline): LGHNA, YNFKEQ. The ends lost 3 bases at V and 8 bases at J; junction bases unmatched: 6. This CDR3 contains 13 residues. In nucleotides, the CDR3 is TGTGCCAGCAGCCAGGGGGACAGCTCAGGCTACACCTTC. It yields the protein CASSQGDSSGYTF.

The CDR3 nucleotides are TGTGCCAGCTCACCACGGATGGGACAGCAAAACACTGAAGCTTTCTTT. This gives the protein CASSPRMGQQNTEAFF. The V gene is TRBV18, the J gene TRBJ1-1, with 7 positions matching TRBD1. The V gene end was trimmed by 1 base and the J gene end by 2 bases; junction bases not matched to a gene: 7. Germline CDR1 reads KGHSH; CDR2 reads LQKENI. This CDR3 is built from 16 residues.

The J gene is TRBJ2-2, the V gene TRBV4-1, with 9 nucleotides matching TRBD1. Per the germline V gene, CDR1 is MGHRA and CDR2 is YSYEKL. The CDR3 loop spans 16 amino acids. Losses at the gene ends were 0 bases for V and 5 bases for J; bases not matched to a gene: 4. CDR3 protein: CASSQDIGQGTGELFF. The CDR3 DNA reads as TGCGCCAGCAGCCAAGATATAGGACAGGGGACCGGGGAGCTGTTTTTT.

The chain has TRBV7-9 and TRBJ1-2, with 7 bases that match TRBD1. V lost 5 bases to trimming and J lost 4 bases; unmatched junction nucleotides: 4. The germline gives CDR1 SEHNR, CDR2 FQNEAQ (reference sequence). The CDR3 covers 13 residues. The CDR3, as DNA: TGTGCCAGCAGCACCGGACAGGTCTATGGCTACACCTTC. It translates to CASSTGQVYGYTF.

The chain joins TRBV28 to TRBJ1-1; a possible D gene is TRBD1 (5 bases). The germline V and J ends were trimmed by 5 bases and 2 bases, with 12 bases remaining between them. The CDR3 is 14 amino acids. Germline V lookup: CDR1 MDHEN, CDR2 SYDVKM. CDR3 DNA: TGTGCCAGCAGTCATTCCAGGGCCAACACTGAAGCTTTCTTT. This encodes CASSHSRANTEAFF.

This clone was picked up one time. This chain connects TRBV7-3 to TRBJ2-3; 14 bases fit TRBD2. V was pared by 4 bases and J by 3 bases, with 3 bases of the junction left unmatched. Germline assignment: CDR1 SGHTA and CDR2 FQGTGA. The CDR3 loop spans 16 amino acids. CDR3 nucleotides: TGTGCCAGCAGCTCCCGGACTAGCGGGGGGACAGATACGCAGTATTTT. Translated, it gives CASSSRTSGGTDTQYF.

Concerning this clone: Other nucleotide sequences from this sample produce the same CDR3. The gene calls are TRBV6-5 and TRBJ1-1; D perhaps matches TRBD1 (6 bases). The germline gives CDR1 MNHEY, CDR2 SVGAGI. Trimming left V 7 bases short and J 2 bases short, with 11 bases between. CDR3 length equals 13 residues. The CDR3, as DNA: TGTGCCAGCAATTTACAGGGAAACACTGAAGCTTTCTTT. Translation gives CASNLQGNTEAFF.

A word on this clone: The germline gene is not matched at one end of the junction; a read error may be the cause. This sequence joins TRBV6-5 and TRBJ1-6; 7 bases align to TRBD1. This CDR3 region has 14 residues. Germline V gene sequence: CDR1 MNHEY, CDR2 SVGAGI. The chain's CDR3 is CGSHHRTGNSPLHF. CDR3 coding DNA: TGTGGCAGCCATCATCGGACAGGCAATTCACCCCTCCACTTT.

CDR3 coding DNA: TGTGCCAGCAGCCCACAGGGGACGCTCAATCAGCCCCAGCATTTT. Translated, it gives CASSPQGTLNQPQHF. V and J are TRBV2 and TRBJ1-5; 7 bases align to TRBD1. CDR3 length: 15 residues. Germline V lookup: CDR1 SNHLY, CDR2 FYNNEI. The J segment lost 3 bases and the V segment lost 6 bases, leaving 8 bases of the junction unmatched.

This clone was counted many times. The chain employs TRBV6-2 or TRBV6-3 and TRBJ1-5; maybe TRBD1 (6 bases). Germline CDR1 reads MNHEY; CDR2 reads SVGEGT. The V and J ends lost 5 bases and 0 bases respectively, with 17 bases between them. This CDR3 spans 17 amino acids. The CDR3 sequence is CASSGAYRGNSNQPQHF. DNA of the CDR3: TGTGCCAGCAGTGGCGCATATAGGGGGAATAGCAATCAGCCCCAGCATTTT.

This clone was seen just once. J is TRBJ1-3 and V is TRBV5-1, with D maybe TRBD1 (5 bases). The CDR3 consists of 15 residues. V was clipped by 5 bases and J by 4 bases, with 16 bases between them. Per the germline V gene, CDR1 is SGHRS and CDR2 is YFSETQ. The CDR3 is CASRSEGLYGNTIYF. CDR3 DNA sequence: TGCGCCAGCAGGTCGGAGGGGTTGTACGGAAACACCATATATTTT.

The chain couples TRBV5-1 to TRBJ2-5; D is perhaps TRBD1 (6 bases). The CDR3 spans 14 residues. The V and J ends lost 5 bases and 5 bases respectively, with 16 bases between them. The germline CDR1 and CDR2 sequences are SGHRS and YFSETQ. The CDR3 region is CASSLRGREETQYF. The CDR3 region has the DNA TGCGCCAGCAGTTTGAGGGGGAGAGAGGAGACCCAGTACTTC.